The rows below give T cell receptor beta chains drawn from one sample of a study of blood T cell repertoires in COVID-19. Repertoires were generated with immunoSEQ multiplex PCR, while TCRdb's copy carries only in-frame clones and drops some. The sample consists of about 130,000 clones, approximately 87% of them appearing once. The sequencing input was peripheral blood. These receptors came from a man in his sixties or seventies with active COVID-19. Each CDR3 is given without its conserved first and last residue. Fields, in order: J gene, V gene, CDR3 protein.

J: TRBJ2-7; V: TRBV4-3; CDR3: ASSQDTGTGGIYEQY
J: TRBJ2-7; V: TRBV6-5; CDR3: ASRYTGTAYEQY
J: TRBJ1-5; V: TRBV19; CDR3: ASSIDPPKGQPQH
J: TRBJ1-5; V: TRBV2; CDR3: ASSDPRGIPGGSNQPQH
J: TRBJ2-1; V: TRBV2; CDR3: ASSGEGGSYNEQF
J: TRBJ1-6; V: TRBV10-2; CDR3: ASGAGTDSPLH
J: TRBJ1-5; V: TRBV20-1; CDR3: SASLPTGANQPQH
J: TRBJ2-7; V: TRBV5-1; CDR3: ASSLVGLAGDSQY
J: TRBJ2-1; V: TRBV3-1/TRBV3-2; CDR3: ASSQIAGNEQF
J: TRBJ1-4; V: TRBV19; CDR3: ASGDRREKLF
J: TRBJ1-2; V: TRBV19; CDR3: ASSTVPGTGSGYT
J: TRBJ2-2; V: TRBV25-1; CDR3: ASRAPGQNTGELF
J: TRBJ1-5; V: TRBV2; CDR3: ASSARDRGHQPQH
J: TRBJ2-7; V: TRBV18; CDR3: ASSPVQGAREQY
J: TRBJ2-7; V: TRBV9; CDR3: ASSPVAGGPYEQY
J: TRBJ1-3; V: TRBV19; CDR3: ASRSLGDTSGNTIY
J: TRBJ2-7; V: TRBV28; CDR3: ASRFTGSHEQY
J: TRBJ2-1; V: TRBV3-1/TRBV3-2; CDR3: ASSQRRAEKNEQF
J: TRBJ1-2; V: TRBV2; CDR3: ASSRQSYGYT
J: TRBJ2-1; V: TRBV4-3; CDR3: ASSHGQGVTDEQF
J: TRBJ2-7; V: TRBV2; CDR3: ASSGGLAGGPEQY
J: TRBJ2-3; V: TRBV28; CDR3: ASRPFGGRERGDTQY
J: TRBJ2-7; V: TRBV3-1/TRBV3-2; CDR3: ASSRTSSYEQY
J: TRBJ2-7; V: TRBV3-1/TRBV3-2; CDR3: ASSLHLRQGASPTNYEQY
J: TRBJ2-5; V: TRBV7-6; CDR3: ASSLLGLAGERYQETQY
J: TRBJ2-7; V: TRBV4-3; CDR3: ASSQDTGSSYEQY
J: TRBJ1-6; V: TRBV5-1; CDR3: ASSSGNGSPLH
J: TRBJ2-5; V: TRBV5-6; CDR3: ASSLRGGRAIETQY
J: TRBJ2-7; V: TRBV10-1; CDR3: ASSSQGIPYEQY
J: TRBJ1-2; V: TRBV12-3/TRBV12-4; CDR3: ASSFGGYGYT
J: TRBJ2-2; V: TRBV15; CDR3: ATSRDLASGSVNTGELF
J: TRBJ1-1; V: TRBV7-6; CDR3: ASSRGGEAF
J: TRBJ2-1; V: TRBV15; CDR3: ATSSPGLAGLRSYNEQF
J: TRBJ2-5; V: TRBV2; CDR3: ASSVGVNPLQETQY
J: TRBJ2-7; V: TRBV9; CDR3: ASSVGREGPYEQY
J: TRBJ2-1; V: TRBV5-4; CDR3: ASSLDGSSRNEQF
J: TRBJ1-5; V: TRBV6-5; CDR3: ASARGADSNQPQH
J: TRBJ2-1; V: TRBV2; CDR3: ASSEGQGGYNEQF
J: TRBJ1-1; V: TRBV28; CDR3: ASSLGGRWGQGRSTEAF
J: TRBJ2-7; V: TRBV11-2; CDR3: ASSLVGGGDSPYEQY
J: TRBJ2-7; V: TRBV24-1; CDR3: ATSDPGVGEQY
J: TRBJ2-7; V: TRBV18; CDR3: ASSRYHRGLDEQY
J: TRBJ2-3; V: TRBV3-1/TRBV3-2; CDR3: ASSPIRGADTQY
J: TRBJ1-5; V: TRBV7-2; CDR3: ASSLSGQGKQPQH
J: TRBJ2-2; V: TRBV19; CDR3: ASTRTGGITGELF
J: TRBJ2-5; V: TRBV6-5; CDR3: ASSTDRAGETQY
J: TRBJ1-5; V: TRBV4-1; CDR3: ASSLRQGPNQPQH